A single T cell receptor beta chain is shown here with its context. Other DNA sequences of this sample code for an identical CDR3. Only in-frame clones appear in the TCRdb table, and some are missing; sequencing was by immunoSEQ multiplex PCR. The sample has approximately 290,000 clones; 80% to 85% are singletons. This record belongs to a study of blood T cell repertoires in COVID-19. At the level of the study: Collection of acute and convalescent COVID-19 samples took place in the United States, Italy and Spain.

The ends lost 3 bases at V and 2 bases at J; junction bases unmatched: 4. Looked up from germline, CDR1 is SGHRS and CDR2 is YFSETQ. This CDR3 comprises 15 residues. The TCR was taken from a person aged 65 to 85 with COVID-19, enrolled during active disease. The chain joins TRBV5-1 to TRBJ2-2, with 7 nucleotides matching TRBD2. Input material: peripheral blood. This CDR3 reads CASSSSGANTGELFF. CDR3 DNA: TGCGCCAGCAGCTCGAGCGGGGCTAACACCGGGGAGCTGTTTTTT.